A selection of T cell receptor beta chains follows, all from one sample in a study of CD8 T cells in Susac syndrome. One entry per CDR3 protein, called by TCRdb with MiXCR from the immunoSEQ multiplex PCR reads. The data show under 200,000 distinct CDR3 sequences, 95% seen once. Input material: CD4+ T cells from PBMCs. The receptors were gathered from a human donor in good health. The CDR3 runs from the conserved cysteine through the conserved F or W. The order of the fields is D gene, V gene, J gene, clone size, CDR3 protein, CDR3 DNA. A D gene is named only where the DNA matches it firmly. Some rows have no size entry. The others give once, few or many, or a class for an expanded clone.

NA	TRBV29-1	TRBJ2-2	NA	CSVTQVRTGELFF	TGCAGCGTTACACAAGTACGCACCGGGGAGCTGTTTTTT
NA	TRBV11-3	TRBJ2-1	NA	CASSRRLSSYNEQFF	TGTGCCAGCAGTCGAAGACTTAGCTCCTACAATGAGCAGTTCTTC
NA	TRBV29-1	TRBJ2-5	NA	CSVEVGEVGRTQYF	TGCAGCGTTGAAGTTGGGGAGGTTGGGAGGACCCAGTACTTC
TRBD1	TRBV20-1	TRBJ1-6	NA	CSATTGSSYNSPLHF	TGCAGTGCCACGACAGGGAGCTCCTATAATTCACCCCTCCACTTT
NA	TRBV30	TRBJ1-2	NA	CAWSVVGRSYGYTF	TGTGCCTGGAGTGTAGTGGGCCGCTCCTATGGCTACACCTTC
NA	TRBV29-1	TRBJ2-5	once	CSVRDTGDLQETQYF	TGCAGCGTTCGGGACACGGGAGACCTACAAGAGACCCAGTACTTC
NA	TRBV4-3	TRBJ2-2	NA	CASSQDGGLAGELFF	TGCGCCAGCAGCCAAGATGGGGGACTGGCCGGGGAGCTGTTTTTT
NA	TRBV3-1	TRBJ2-1	NA	CASSQVRTADEQFF	TGTGCCAGCAGCCAAGTAAGGACGGCGGATGAGCAGTTCTTC
NA	TRBV20-1	TRBJ2-5	NA	CSARGRRETQYF	TGCAGTGCTAGAGGCCGTAGGGAGACCCAGTACTTC
TRBD2	TRBV10-3	TRBJ2-5	NA	CAISEPGRGAASGGQETQYF	TGTGCCATCAGTGAGCCCGGGCGTGGGGCGGCTAGCGGGGGCCAAGAGACCCAGTACTTC
NA	TRBV25-1	TRBJ2-1	NA	CASVSEDPGVDEQFF	TGTGCCAGCGTTTCGGAGGACCCCGGGGTCGATGAGCAGTTCTTC
NA	TRBV28	TRBJ1-2	once	CASSPRPNGGYTF	TGTGCCAGCAGTCCTCGCCCCAACGGTGGCTACACCTTC
TRBD2	TRBV18	TRBJ2-3	NA	CASSPTSGIGATDTQYF	TGTGCCAGCTCACCGACTAGCGGGATTGGGGCCACAGATACGCAGTATTTT
TRBD2	TRBV5-4	TRBJ2-5	NA	CASSSGATSGGQETQYF	TGTGCCAGCAGCTCCGGGGCGACTAGCGGGGGGCAAGAGACCCAGTACTTC
NA	TRBV21-1	TRBJ2-1	NA	CASSTLLDRGTYNEQFF	TGTGCCAGCAGCACACTCCTGGACAGGGGAACCTACAATGAGCAGTTCTTC
NA	TRBV14	TRBJ1-1	NA	CASSYTQGTEAFF	TGTGCCAGCAGCTACACGCAGGGCACTGAAGCTTTCTTT
NA	TRBV9	TRBJ1-4	NA	CASSHGRFNEKLFF	TGTGCCAGCAGCCATGGGAGGTTTAATGAAAAACTGTTTTTT
NA	TRBV29-1	TRBJ2-5	NA	CSVETHWKTQYF	TGCAGCGTTGAGACGCACTGGAAGACCCAGTACTTC
TRBD1	TRBV12-3/TRBV12-4	TRBJ2-7	NA	CASSDAGTGIDEQYF	TGTGCCAGCAGTGATGCGGGGACAGGGATCGACGAGCAGTACTTC
NA	TRBV9	TRBJ1-1	NA	CASSPDPGEDTEAFF	TGTGCCAGCAGCCCGGACCCAGGGGAGGACACTGAAGCTTTCTTT
TRBD2	TRBV19	TRBJ2-5	NA	CASSFETSGSAQYF	TGTGCCAGTAGTTTTGAGACTAGCGGGTCGGCCCAGTACTTC
TRBD2	TRBV27	TRBJ2-3	NA	CASNPSGRNTQYF	TGTGCCAGCAACCCTAGCGGGAGAAATACGCAGTATTTT
NA	TRBV6-1	TRBJ1-5	NA	CASSDQQPQHF	TGTGCCAGCAGTGATCAACAGCCCCAGCATTTT
TRBD1	TRBV3-1	TRBJ1-2	NA	CASSQAGGEGYTF	TGTGCCAGCAGCCAAGCAGGGGGCGAGGGCTACACCTTC
TRBD1	TRBV6-2/TRBV6-3	TRBJ1-1	once	CASRKHRQGGNTEAFF	TGTGCCAGCAGAAAACACCGACAGGGCGGGAACACTGAAGCTTTCTTT
NA	TRBV10-3	TRBJ1-6	NA	CAIRPGADSPLHF	TGTGCCATCAGGCCCGGCGCGGATTCACCCCTCCACTTT
TRBD1	TRBV19	TRBJ2-7	NA	CASSPPGQDTEQYF	TGTGCCAGTAGTCCTCCGGGACAGGACACCGAGCAGTACTTC
TRBD1	TRBV12-3/TRBV12-4	TRBJ1-6	NA	CASRRDRGDYNSPLHF	TGTGCCAGCAGGCGGGACAGGGGGGACTATAATTCACCCCTCCACTTT
TRBD1	TRBV20-1	TRBJ2-5	NA	CSATDIGTGGETQYF	TGCAGTGCGACGGATATTGGGACAGGGGGAGAGACCCAGTACTTC
NA	TRBV4-1	TRBJ2-3	NA	CASSQVQVNTQYF	TGCGCCAGCAGCCAAGTTCAGGTCAATACGCAGTATTTT
NA	TRBV2	TRBJ1-5	NA	CASSGQGTSQPQHF	TGTGCCAGCAGCGGGCAGGGTACAAGCCAGCCCCAGCATTTT
NA	TRBV13	TRBJ2-1	NA	CASSQGPLSYNEQFF	TGTGCCAGCAGCCAAGGACCGCTATCCTACAATGAGCAGTTCTTC
NA	TRBV4-1	TRBJ2-5	NA	CASSQGARETQYF	TGCGCCAGCAGCCAAGGAGCCCGGGAGACCCAGTACTTC
TRBD2	TRBV20-1	TRBJ2-3	NA	CSARALAGLSDTQYF	TGCAGTGCTAGAGCACTAGCGGGACTATCAGATACGCAGTATTTT
NA	TRBV29-1	TRBJ2-3	NA	CSVEHPTAGTQYF	TGCAGCGTTGAGCACCCTACGGCAGGAACGCAGTATTTT
TRBD1	TRBV6-5	TRBJ2-3	NA	CASSRTGPDTQYF	TGTGCCAGCAGTCGGACAGGCCCAGATACGCAGTATTTT
TRBD1	TRBV20-1	TRBJ2-7	NA	CSAPRQGYEQYF	TGCAGTGCTCCAAGACAGGGCTACGAGCAGTACTTC
NA	TRBV29-1	TRBJ2-7	NA	CSVDAGGGYEQYF	TGCAGCGTTGATGCTGGGGGTGGTTACGAGCAGTACTTC
TRBD2	TRBV20-1	TRBJ2-5	NA	CSALAGGAETQYF	TGCAGTGCTCTAGCGGGAGGGGCAGAGACCCAGTACTTC
NA	TRBV29-1	TRBJ2-2	NA	CSAAGGGFQNTGELFF	TGCAGCGCCGCCGGTGGGGGGTTTCAGAACACCGGGGAGCTGTTTTTT
TRBD1	TRBV4-1	TRBJ1-2	NA	CASSQGQNYGYTF	TGCGCCAGCAGCCAGGGACAGAACTATGGCTACACCTTC